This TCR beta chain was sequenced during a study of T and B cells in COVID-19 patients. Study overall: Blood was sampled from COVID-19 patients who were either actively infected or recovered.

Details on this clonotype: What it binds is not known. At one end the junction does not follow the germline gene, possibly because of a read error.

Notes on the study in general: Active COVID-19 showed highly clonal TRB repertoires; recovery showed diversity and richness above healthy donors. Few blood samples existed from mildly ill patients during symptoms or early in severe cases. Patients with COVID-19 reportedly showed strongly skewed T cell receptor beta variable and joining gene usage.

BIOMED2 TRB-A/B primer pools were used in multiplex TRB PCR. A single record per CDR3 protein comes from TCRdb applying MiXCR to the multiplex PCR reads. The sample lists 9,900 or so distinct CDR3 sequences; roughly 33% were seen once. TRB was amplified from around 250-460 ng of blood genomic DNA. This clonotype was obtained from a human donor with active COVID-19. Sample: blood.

CDR3 protein: CASSLGFGLNTEDFF. The CDR3, as DNA: TGTGCCAGCAGCCTGGGTTTCGGTCTCAACACTGAAGATTTCTTT. J is TRBJ1-1 and V is TRBV5-5; D is unclear. The CDR3 is 15 residues long. The germline V gene encodes CDR1 SGHKS and CDR2 YYEKEE (reference sequence).